This T cell receptor beta chain was captured by sequencing in a study of shared clonotypes between healthy human individuals. Background on the study: With ages of 18 to 49, the donors were two women and a few men.

Sequenced by immunoSEQ multiplex PCR; TCRdb stores in-frame clones only, minus some. The sample lists millions of clones, about 93% occurring once. A word on this clone: No antigen is known for it.

Selected positively for CCR7 and CD45RO-negative, naive CD8 cells excluded terminally differentiated effector memory CD45RA+ cells. General observations from the study: For sorted subsets, rarefaction showed incomplete sequencing despite large depth. Sampling involved blood alone; tissue repertoires likely differ.

V lost 7 bases, J lost 5 bases, and 7 bases stayed unmatched. The CDR3 is made up of 13 amino acids. The germline V gene has CDR1 SGHVS and CDR2 FNYEAQ. The chain employs TRBV7-6 and TRBJ2-5; 7 bases line up with TRBD2. The sample consisted of naive CD8+ T cells from PBMCs. This sequence originates from a young man in good health. Some clones in this sample may be carry-over from other donors' samples. CDR3 DNA sequence: TGTGCCAGCACCCGGCGGGAGTGGGAGACCCAGTACTTC. As protein: CASTRREWETQYF.